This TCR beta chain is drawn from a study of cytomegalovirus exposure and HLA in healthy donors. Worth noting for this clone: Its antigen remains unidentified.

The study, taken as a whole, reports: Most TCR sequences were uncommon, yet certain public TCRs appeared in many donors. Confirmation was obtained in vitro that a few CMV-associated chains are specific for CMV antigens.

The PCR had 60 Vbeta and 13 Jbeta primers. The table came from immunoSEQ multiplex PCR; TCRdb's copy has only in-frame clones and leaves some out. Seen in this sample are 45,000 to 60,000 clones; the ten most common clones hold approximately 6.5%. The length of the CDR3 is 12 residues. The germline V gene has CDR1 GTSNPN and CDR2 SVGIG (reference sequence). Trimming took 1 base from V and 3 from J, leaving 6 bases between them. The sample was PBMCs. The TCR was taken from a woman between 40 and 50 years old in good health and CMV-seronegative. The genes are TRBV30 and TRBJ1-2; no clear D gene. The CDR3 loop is CAWSGGDYGYTF. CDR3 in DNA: TGTGCCTGGAGTGGGGGAGACTATGGCTACACCTTC.